This T cell receptor beta chain is from a study of identical twins. Study-wide results and limits: With abundant cord blood beta clonotypes, insertions were fewer; memory repertoires showed no such pattern. An excess of low generation probability was shown by twin-shared out-of-frame alpha sequences.

The table lists this clonotype with a few counts. Its antigen is currently unknown. cDNA molecules carried unique molecular identifiers, and template switching added a universal primer site. Using its own MiXCR run on the 5' RACE reads, TCRdb lists one record per CDR3 protein. The profile shows hundreds of thousands of distinct CDR3 sequences, around 5.7% of them singletons. Germline V lookup: CDR1 SGHKS, CDR2 YYEKEE (reference sequence). The CDR3 runs 16 residues. V shed 4 bases, J shed 2 bases, and the junction held 4 bases outside the gene matches. The material sequenced was naive T cells sorted from blood. The source of this sequence is a man in his late teens or twenties in good health. This chain uses TRBV5-5 with TRBJ2-6, with TRBD1 matching over 9 bases. The CDR3 loop reads CASSPRDRAGANVLTF. The CDR3 nucleotides read TGTGCCAGCAGCCCCCGGGACAGGGCTGGGGCCAACGTCCTGACTTTC.